These 28 T cell receptor beta chains share one sample of origin, sequenced in a study of cytomegalovirus exposure and HLA in healthy donors. Libraries were prepared by immunoSEQ multiplex PCR; TCRdb keeps only in-frame clonotypes and omits some of them. The table includes about 83,000 clones, about 95% detected once. The sequencing sample was made of PBMCs. These receptors were collected from a woman younger than 30 in good health and CMV-seronegative.

The J gene is TRBJ2-7, the V gene TRBV9, with TRBD2 identical over 11 bases. Per germline, CDR1 SGDLS and CDR2 YYNGEE. Unmatched junction bases numbered 4, after V lost 6 bases and J lost 2 bases. The CDR3 runs 14 residues. The CDR3 protein is CASNLAGGAYEQYF. The CDR3 DNA reads as TGTGCCAGCAACCTAGCGGGAGGAGCCTACGAGCAGTACTTC. The complete variable domain, with remaining parts taken from reference TRBV9 and TRBJ2-7, reads DSGVTQTPKHLITATGQRVTLRCSPRSGDLSVYWYQQSLDQGLQFLIQYYNGEERAKGNILERFSAQQFPDLHSELNLSSLELGDSALYFCASNLAGGAYEQYFGPGTRLTVT.

In the case of this clone: The junction departs from the called germline gene at one end, perhaps through a read error. The gene calls are TRBV28 and TRBJ2-7; 9 nucleotides align to TRBD2. The CDR3 contains 12 residues. CDR1 and CDR2 from the germline V gene are MDHEN and SYDVKM. DNA for the CDR3: TGTGCCAGCAGTTTAGTGGGGACTAGCAAGCACTTC. Translation gives CASSLVGTSKHF.

The V and J genes are TRBV7-2 and TRBJ2-7, with D hard to call. Germline values: CDR1 SGHTA, CDR2 FQGNSA. The CDR3 extends over 15 amino acids. With 1 base removed from V and 3 bases from J, the gap between germline ends came to 13 bases. The CDR3 loop is CASSLELNRFYEQYF. The CDR3, as DNA: TGTGCCAGCAGCTTAGAGCTGAACCGGTTCTACGAGCAGTACTTC. Together with reference TRBV7-2 and TRBJ2-7, the CDR3 gives the full variable domain: GAGVSQSPSNKVTEKGKDVELRCDPISGHTALYWYRQSLGQGLEFLIYFQGNSAPDKSGLPSDRFSAERTGGSVSTLTIQRTQQEDSAVYLCASSLELNRFYEQYFGPGTRLTVT.

The chain carries TRBV21-1 and TRBJ2-1; TRBD1 is taken as the D call from the table, unchecked against the DNA. TRBV21-1 is reported as a pseudogene. This CDR3 is built from 18 residues. CDR3 DNA sequence: TGTGCCAGCAGCAAAGTCGAAGCGGGACAGGGCTCCTACAATGAGCAGTTCTTC. This codes for CASSKVEAGQGSYNEQFF.

The chain couples TRBV5-1 to TRBJ2-5, with D perhaps TRBD1 (5 bases). The V and J ends lost 4 bases and 4 bases respectively, with 14 bases between them. The CDR3 has 14 residues. CDR1 is SGHRS, CDR2 YFSETQ, per germline. The CDR3 is CASSPTIGVETQYF. The CDR3 DNA is TGCGCCAGCAGCCCGACCATAGGGGTAGAGACCCAGTACTTC.

This sequence joins TRBV11-3 and TRBJ2-5, with TRBD2 matching 9 bases. The J segment lost 5 bases and the V segment lost 4 bases, leaving 8 bases of the junction unmatched. CDR1 is SGHNT and CDR2 is YENEEA in the germline V gene. The CDR3 sequence is 15 residues long. In DNA, the CDR3 is TGTGCCAGCAGCTCCCTAGCGGGACCTGTGGAGACCCAGTACTTC. Translating gives CASSSLAGPVETQYF.

The chain has TRBV6-5 and TRBJ2-7; 13 bases agree with TRBD2. J was trimmed by 12 bases and V by 4 bases; bases with no gene match: 9. Germline values: CDR1 MNHEY, CDR2 SVGAGI. This CDR3 contains 14 residues. DNA of the CDR3: TGTGCCAGCAGTTCGCAAACTAGCGGGAGGGCCCGGTACTTC. It specifies CASSSQTSGRARYF.

This chain joins TRBV27 and TRBJ1-2; no clear D. V lost 5 bases to trimming and J lost 3 bases, with 16 bases between them. CDR1 is MNHEY and CDR2 is SMNVEV in the germline V gene (reference sequence). This CDR3 spans 15 amino acids. The DNA for the CDR3 is TGTGCCAGCAGTATCTCAGGAAATTGGGACTATGGCTACACCTTC. Translated, it gives CASSISGNWDYGYTF.

This sequence joins TRBV5-1 and TRBJ2-1; 7 bases are a match to TRBD2. The CDR3 has 14 residues. Germline values: CDR1 SGHRS, CDR2 YFSETQ. Germline trimming cut 4 bases from V and 7 bases from J; bases unmatched to any gene: 8. The DNA of the CDR3 is TGCGCCAGCAGCCGATCGACTAGCAGTAATGAGCAGTTCTTC. It translates to CASSRSTSSNEQFF.

The genes are TRBV12-5 and TRBJ1-5; D not certain. CDR1 and CDR2 from the germline V gene are LGHNT and FRNRAP. CDR3 length: 12 amino acids. The V and J ends lost 7 bases and 3 bases respectively, with 7 bases between them. CDR3 coding DNA: TGTGCTAGTGCGCGGAACAATCAGCCCCAGCATTTT. Its translation is CASARNNQPQHF.

This chain links TRBV19 with TRBJ2-7; 9 bases align to TRBD1. Trimming at V came to 9 bases and at J to 3 bases, leaving 9 bases not matched to a gene. This CDR3 comprises 14 residues. Germline CDR1 is LNHDA and CDR2 is SQIVND (reference sequence). CDR3 in DNA: TGTGCCAGCCGCGGACAGGGGATGGGCTACGAGCAGTACTTC. The encoded protein is CASRGQGMGYEQYF.

The V call is TRBV5-1, the J call TRBJ2-7; TRBD1 matches 7 bases. The CDR3 contains 15 residues. After removal of 1 base from V and 1 base from J, the junction contained 5 bases not matched to a gene. Germline V gene lookup returns CDR1 SGHRS and CDR2 YFSETQ. CDR3 DNA sequence: TGCGCCAGCAGCTTGTCGGACAGGAGATCCTACGAGCAGTACTTC. The encoded protein is CASSLSDRRSYEQYF.

This sequence joins TRBV9 and TRBJ2-3; D ambiguous. In germline, CDR1 is SGDLS, CDR2 YYNGEE. Trimming cost V 0 bases and J 3 bases, with 5 bases left between them. The CDR3 is 13 amino acids. The CDR3 spells CASSVAVTDTQYF. CDR3 bases: TGTGCCAGCAGCGTAGCGGTTACAGATACGCAGTATTTT.

V and J are TRBV5-1 and TRBJ1-4, with D perhaps TRBD1 (6 bases). Germline V gives CDR1 SGHRS, CDR2 YFSETQ. The CDR3 covers 14 residues. V lost 0 bases, J lost 9 bases, and 12 bases lay in between. The DNA for the CDR3 is TGCGCCAGCAGCTTGGAACTGACAGGCCAAAAACTGTTTTTT. This gives the protein CASSLELTGQKLFF. Complete variable domain (other parts from reference TRBV5-1 and TRBJ1-4): KAGVTQTPRYLIKTRGQQVTLSCSPISGHRSVSWYQQTPGQGLQFLFEYFSETQRNKGNFPGRFSGRQFSNSRSEMNVSTLELGDSALYLCASSLELTGQKLFFGSGTQLSVL.

The chain recombines TRBV6-5 with TRBJ1-2; D may be TRBD1 (5 bases). V lost 6 bases, J lost 1 base, and 15 bases lay in between. The CDR3 runs 15 residues. Germline values: CDR1 MNHEY, CDR2 SVGAGI. The CDR3 region has the DNA TGTGCCAGCAGCTTACCGGGACTCAGTAACTATGGCTACACCTTC. Its translation is CASSLPGLSNYGYTF.

The chain has TRBV7-2 and TRBJ1-1; TRBD1 is a possible D gene (6 bases). Trimming removed 5 bases at V and 5 bases at J, with 21 bases between. The CDR3 extends over 16 amino acids. CDR1 and CDR2 (germline): SGHTA, FQGNSA. CDR3: CASSPVAGERWTEAFF. The CDR3 nucleotides are TGTGCCAGCAGCCCGGTGGCAGGGGAGAGGTGGACTGAAGCTTTCTTT.

This chain connects TRBV11-2 to TRBJ1-6, with 9 positions matching TRBD1. The ends lost 4 bases at V and 0 bases at J; junction bases unmatched: 1. The CDR3 spans 16 residues. Germline CDR1 is SGHAT and CDR2 is FQNNGV. This CDR3 reads CASSSTGGSYNSPLHF. CDR3 in DNA: TGTGCCAGCAGCTCGACAGGGGGCTCCTATAATTCACCCCTCCACTTT.

The V call is TRBV27, the J call TRBJ2-1, with D perhaps TRBD1 (5 bases). Germline CDR1 reads MNHEY; CDR2 reads SMNVEV (reference sequence). Trimming stripped 0 bases from V and 3 bases from J, with 15 bases between. The CDR3 has 17 residues. CDR3 loop: CASSLSGLRQLYNEQFF. CDR3 in DNA: TGTGCCAGCAGTTTATCGGGCTTGAGACAGCTCTACAATGAGCAGTTCTTC.

The chain joins TRBV7-2 to TRBJ1-5; possible D gene TRBD1, 6 bases. The CDR3 spans 13 residues. Germline assignment: CDR1 SGHTA and CDR2 FQGNSA. The V gene lost 5 bases and the J gene lost 6 bases, with 11 bases spanning the gap. The CDR3 is CASSRQDLQPQHF. CDR3 sequence (DNA): TGTGCCAGCAGCCGACAGGATCTTCAGCCCCAGCATTTT.

V is TRBV11-3 and J is TRBJ2-3, with 10 positions matching TRBD2. The CDR3 spans 16 residues. The germline V gene encodes CDR1 SGHNT and CDR2 YENEEA. V shed 4 bases, J shed 2 bases, and the junction held 6 bases outside the gene matches. The CDR3 DNA is TGTGCCAGCAGCTCTGGGACTAGCGAATACACAGATACGCAGTATTTT. Protein: CASSSGTSEYTDTQYF.

V gene TRBV27 combines with J gene TRBJ1-4; D might be TRBD1 (5 bases). There are 17 residues in the CDR3. Trimming took 3 bases from V and 0 from J, leaving 14 bases between them. The germline gives CDR1 MNHEY, CDR2 SMNVEV (reference sequence). The CDR3 DNA reads as TGTGCCAGCAGTTTGGGGCACAGGCGTCCAACTAATGAAAAACTGTTTTTT. Encoded protein: CASSLGHRRPTNEKLFF.

This clone was seen once. V usage is TRBV7-9 and J usage is TRBJ1-2, with D uncertain. With 4 bases removed from V and 6 bases from J, the gap between germline ends came to 6 bases. Germline V gene sequence: CDR1 SEHNR, CDR2 FQNEAQ (reference sequence). The CDR3 totals 11 residues. CDR3 in DNA: TGTGCCAGCAGCTCCACGGATGGCTACACCTTC. Translating gives CASSSTDGYTF.

The chain joins TRBV9 to TRBJ2-1; 7 bases are a match to TRBD2. The CDR3 runs to 15 residues. CDR1 is SGDLS and CDR2 is YYNGEE in the germline V gene. The trim removed 7 bases at V and 1 base at J, leaving 8 bases unmatched. This chain's CDR3 is CASSGKGLSYNEQFF. DNA for the CDR3: TGTGCCAGCTCTGGAAAGGGACTATCCTACAATGAGCAGTTCTTC.

The gene calls are TRBV9 and TRBJ2-7; D unclear. The CDR3 loop spans 14 amino acids. Trimming took off 2 bases at V and 6 bases at J, with 15 bases between the two ends. Germline V lookup: CDR1 SGDLS, CDR2 YYNGEE. CDR3 DNA: TGTGCCAGCAGCGTTAATCCAGGTCAAAGCGAGCAGTACTTC. Its protein is CASSVNPGQSEQYF.

J is TRBJ2-7 and V is TRBV5-6, with a possible D match to TRBD2 (5 bases). Germline CDR1 and CDR2: SGHDT and YYEEEE. The CDR3 is 15 residues long. V lost 4 bases and J lost 0, with 14 bases in between. The CDR3, as DNA: TGTGCCAGCAGCACGCTGGACTCGATCTCCTACGAGCAGTACTTC. Protein sequence: CASSTLDSISYEQYF.

The chain recombines TRBV10-3 with TRBJ2-1; TRBD2 matches 10 bases. The CDR3 length is 16 residues. Trimming removed 0 bases from V and 2 bases from J; junction bases left unmatched: 1. Germline lookup yields CDR1 ENHRY and CDR2 SYGVKD. CDR3: CAISESLAGAYNEQFF. In DNA form, the CDR3 reads TGTGCCATCAGTGAGTCCCTAGCGGGAGCCTACAATGAGCAGTTCTTC.

The chain links TRBV2 to TRBJ1-1; 7 nucleotides align to TRBD1. The CDR3 is 16 amino acids. V trimming: 6 bases; J trimming: 0 bases; junction bases outside the gene matches: 10. Germline V gene sequence: CDR1 SNHLY, CDR2 FYNNEI. The CDR3 spells CASRRDSKRMNTEAFF. The CDR3 coding sequence is TGTGCCAGCAGGAGGGACAGTAAGCGTATGAACACTGAAGCTTTCTTT. Full variable domain (outside the CDR3, taken from reference TRBV2 and TRBJ1-1): EPEVTQTPSHQVTQMGQEVILRCVPISNHLYFYWYRQILGQKVEFLVSFYNNEISEKSEIFDDQFSVERPDGSNFTLKIRSTKLEDSAMYFCASRRDSKRMNTEAFFGQGTRLTVV.

The genes are TRBV11-2 and TRBJ1-2; tentative D call: TRBD1 (5 bases). Trimming pared 5 bases from V and 8 bases from J, leaving 18 bases between. The V gene's germline CDR1 is SGHAT and CDR2 FQNNGV. The CDR3 contains 14 residues. The CDR3 nucleotides read TGTGCCAGCAGCCAGGGCCAAGTAAGAAAAGGCTACACCTTC. Translation gives CASSQGQVRKGYTF.